The text below deals with one TCR beta chain. Its matching antigen is unknown. V dropped 5 bases and J dropped 0; count of bases not matched to a gene: 10. The CDR3 is made up of 17 amino acids. CDR1 and CDR2 (germline): SEHNR, FQNEAQ (reference sequence). This entry belongs to a study of CD8 T cells in Susac syndrome. Overall study findings and caveats: The authors acknowledged that the study's TCR sequencing and HLA analysis involved relatively few individuals.

RNA in amounts of roughly 0.5 to 1 ug was reverse transcribed with random hexamers. An immunoSEQ multiplex PCR amplified TCR beta CDR3 over 54 Vbeta and 13 Jbeta. From the immunoSEQ multiplex PCR reads, TCRdb called clonotypes with MiXCR, one entry per CDR3 protein. Here the sample spans some 130,000 distinct CDR3 sequences, roughly 96% being singletons. The genes are TRBV7-9 and TRBJ2-7; 10 bases map to TRBD2. This receptor was taken from a human donor in good health. Sample: CD4+ T cells from PBMCs. The DNA for the CDR3 is TGTGCCAGCAGCCCATGGGGGGGGACTAGCGACTCCTACGAGCAGTACTTC. Translation: CASSPWGGTSDSYEQYF.